The present T cell receptor beta chain was sequenced within a study of CD4 and CD8 cells across lung adenocarcinoma regions. Samples came from patients with localized non-small cell lung adenocarcinoma. TCRdb itself ran the PCR reads through MiXCR, one entry per CDR3 protein. The sample consists of thousands of distinct CDR3 sequences, almost 60% of them appearing once. Source material: CD4+ T cells from the center of a lung tumor. The TCR comes from a male donor with lung adenocarcinoma. The CD4 and CD8 labels of this study may be unreliable.

CDR3 protein: CASSLDGNYGYTF. CDR3 sequence (DNA): TGTGCCAGCAGCCTTGACGGGAACTATGGCTACACCTTC. The chain employs TRBV6-1 and TRBJ1-2; D is ambiguous. The CDR3 extends over 13 amino acids. V lost 6 bases to trimming and J lost 2 bases, with 10 bases between them. Germline CDR1 MNHNS, CDR2 SASEGT.